A single sample gave rise to the 8 T cell receptor beta chains below, sequenced in a study of blood T cell repertoires in COVID-19 (dated by TCRdb to 2019 to 2021). The method behind the library was the immunoSEQ multiplex PCR assay. Held by TCRdb, this immuneACCESS table contains in-frame sequences only and omits some clones. Under half of the omission traces to an unresolved V gene where checked; the cause of the rest is unknown. This sample lists over 95,000 clones; 70% to 90% were detected once. The ten largest account for about 3.4% of the sample. Material: peripheral blood. Source of these receptors: a man aged 35-49 years with acute or convalescent COVID-19.

The chain uses TRBV9 and TRBJ2-3, with TRBD2 matching 9 bases. The germline gives CDR1 SGDLS, CDR2 YYNGEE. The CDR3 has 17 residues. J lost 2 bases, V lost 2 bases, and 9 bases had no gene match. The CDR3 protein is CASSVRAGGIVTDTQYF. The CDR3 DNA sequence: TGTGCCAGCAGCGTGCGGGCGGGGGGGATAGTCACAGATACGCAGTATTTT. The full variable domain, in which reference TRBV9 and TRBJ2-3 provide the parts outside the CDR3, is DSGVTQTPKHLITATGQRVTLRCSPRSGDLSVYWYQQSLDQGLQFLIQYYNGEERAKGNILERFSAQQFPDLHSELNLSSLELGDSALYFCASSVRAGGIVTDTQYFGPGTRLTVL.

The chain recombines TRBV5-4 with TRBJ1-1; D might be TRBD1 (5 bases). CDR1 and CDR2 (germline): SGHNT, YYREEE (reference sequence). The length of the CDR3 is 14 residues. V was cut by 0 bases and J by 3 bases, with 9 bases left in between. CDR3 sequence reads: CASSLGPGYTEAFF. The DNA of the CDR3 is TGTGCCAGCAGCTTGGGGCCAGGGTACACTGAAGCTTTCTTT.

This clone was detected once. V gene TRBV30 combines with J gene TRBJ1-6; D perhaps matches TRBD1 (6 bases). Per the germline V gene, CDR1 is GTSNPN and CDR2 is SVGIG (reference sequence). The CDR3 runs to 14 residues. V lost 5 bases and J lost 7, with 15 bases in between. The CDR3 reads CAWAKDSQNSPLHF. The CDR3 DNA sequence: TGTGCCTGGGCAAAGGACAGCCAGAATTCACCCCTCCACTTT.

The rearrangement joins TRBV11-1 to TRBJ2-3; tentative D call: TRBD2 (5 bases). The CDR3 runs 16 residues. CDR1 is SGHAT and CDR2 is FQDESV in the germline V gene (reference sequence). With 3 bases removed from V and 1 base from J, the gap between germline ends came to 14 bases. CDR3 sequence (DNA): TGTGCCAGCAGCTTGGGGTTCCGGGGTGGCACAGATACGCAGTATTTT. Translation gives CASSLGFRGGTDTQYF.

The chain recombines TRBV4-2 with TRBJ2-2; tentatively, D is TRBD2 (5 bases). Germline V CDR1 and CDR2: LGHNA, YNFKEQ. CDR3 length: 13 amino acids. Trimming took 1 base from V and 6 from J, leaving 6 bases between them. As DNA, the CDR3 is TGTGCCAGCAGCCAAGCTAGCCCCGGGGAGCTGTTTTTT. Translated: CASSQASPGELFF.

This rearrangement joins TRBV19 to TRBJ1-5, with D unresolved. The CDR3 totals 13 residues. V dropped 7 bases and J dropped 0 bases, with 7 bases sitting between them. Germline V gives CDR1 LNHDA, CDR2 SQIVND (reference sequence). The CDR3 region has the DNA TGTGCCAGTACACCCTATAGCAATCAGCCCCAGCATTTT. Its protein product is CASTPYSNQPQHF.

V is TRBV5-6 and J is TRBJ1-1, with D hard to call. CDR1 and CDR2 from the germline V gene are SGHDT and YYEEEE. The CDR3 extends over 15 amino acids. V lost 1 base to trimming and J lost 2 bases, with 12 bases between them. The chain's CDR3 is CASSLFLPGNTEAFF. The DNA for the CDR3 is TGTGCCAGCAGCTTGTTTTTGCCGGGTAACACTGAAGCTTTCTTT.

This clone occurred once. The V call is TRBV3-1 (or the pseudogene TRBV3-2), the J call TRBJ1-1, with 7 bases matching TRBD1. CDR3 length equals 16 residues. Trimming removed 3 bases from V and 4 bases from J; junction bases left unmatched: 11. Germline V lookup: CDR1 LGHDT, CDR2 YNNKEL (reference sequence). The CDR3 loop is CASSHPPGGGSTEAFF. CDR3 DNA: TGTGCCAGCAGCCACCCCCCGGGAGGGGGCAGCACTGAAGCTTTCTTT.